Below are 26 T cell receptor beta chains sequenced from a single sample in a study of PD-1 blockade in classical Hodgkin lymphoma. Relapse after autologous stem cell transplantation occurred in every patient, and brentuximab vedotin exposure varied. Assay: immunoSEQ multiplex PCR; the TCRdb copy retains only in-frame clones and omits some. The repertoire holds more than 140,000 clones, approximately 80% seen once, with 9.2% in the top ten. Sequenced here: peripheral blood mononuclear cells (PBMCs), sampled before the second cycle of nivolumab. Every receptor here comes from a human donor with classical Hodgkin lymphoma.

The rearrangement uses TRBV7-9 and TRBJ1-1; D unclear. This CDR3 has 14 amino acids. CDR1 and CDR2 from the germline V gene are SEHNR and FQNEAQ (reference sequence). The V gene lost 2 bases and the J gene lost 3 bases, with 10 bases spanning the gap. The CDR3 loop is CASSLRTADTEAFF. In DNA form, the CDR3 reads TGTGCCAGCAGCTTAAGAACGGCCGACACTGAAGCTTTCTTT.

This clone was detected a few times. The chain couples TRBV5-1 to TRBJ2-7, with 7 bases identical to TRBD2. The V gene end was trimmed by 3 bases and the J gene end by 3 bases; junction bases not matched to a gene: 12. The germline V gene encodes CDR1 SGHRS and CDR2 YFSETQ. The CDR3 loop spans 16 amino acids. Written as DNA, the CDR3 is TGCGCCAGCAGCTGGGGCCTAGCGGACCTCTTCTACGAGCAGTACTTC. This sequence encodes CASSWGLADLFYEQYF.

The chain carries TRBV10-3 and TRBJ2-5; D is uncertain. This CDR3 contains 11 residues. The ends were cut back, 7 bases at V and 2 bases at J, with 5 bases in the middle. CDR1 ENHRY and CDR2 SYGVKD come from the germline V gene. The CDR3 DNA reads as TGTGCCATCAAGATACAAGAGACCCAGTACTTC. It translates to CAIKIQETQYF.

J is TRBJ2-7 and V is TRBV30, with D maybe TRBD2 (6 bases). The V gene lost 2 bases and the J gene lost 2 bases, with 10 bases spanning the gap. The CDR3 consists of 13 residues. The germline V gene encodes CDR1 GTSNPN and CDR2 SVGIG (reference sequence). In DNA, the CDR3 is TGTGCCTGGAGTCCTAGCGTAACCTACGAGCAGTACTTC. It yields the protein CAWSPSVTYEQYF.

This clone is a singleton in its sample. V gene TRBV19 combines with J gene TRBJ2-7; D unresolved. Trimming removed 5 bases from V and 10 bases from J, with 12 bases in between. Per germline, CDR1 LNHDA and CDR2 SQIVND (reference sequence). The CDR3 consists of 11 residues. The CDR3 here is CASSSGNEQYF. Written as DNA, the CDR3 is TGTGCCAGTAGTTCCGGAAATGAACAGTACTTC.

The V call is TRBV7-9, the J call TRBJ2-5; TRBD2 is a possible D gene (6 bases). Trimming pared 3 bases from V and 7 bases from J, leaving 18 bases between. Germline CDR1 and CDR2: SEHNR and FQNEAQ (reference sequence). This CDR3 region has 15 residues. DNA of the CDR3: TGTGCCAGCAGCTTGGTTTCTAGCGCACTGGGGACCCAGTACTTC. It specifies CASSLVSSALGTQYF. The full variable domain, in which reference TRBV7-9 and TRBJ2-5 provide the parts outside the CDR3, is DTGVSQNPRHKITKRGQNVTFRCDPISEHNRLYWYRQTLGQGPEFLTYFQNEAQLEKSRLLSDRFSAERPKGSFSTLEIQRTEQGDSAMYLCASSLVSSALGTQYFGPGTRLLVL.

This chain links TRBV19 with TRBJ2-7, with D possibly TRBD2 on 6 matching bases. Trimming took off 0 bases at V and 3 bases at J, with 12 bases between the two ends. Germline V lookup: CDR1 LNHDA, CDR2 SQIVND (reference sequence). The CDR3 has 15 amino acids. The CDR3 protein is CASSIEAGMGYEQYF. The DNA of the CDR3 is TGTGCCAGTAGTATAGAAGCGGGCATGGGCTACGAGCAGTACTTC.

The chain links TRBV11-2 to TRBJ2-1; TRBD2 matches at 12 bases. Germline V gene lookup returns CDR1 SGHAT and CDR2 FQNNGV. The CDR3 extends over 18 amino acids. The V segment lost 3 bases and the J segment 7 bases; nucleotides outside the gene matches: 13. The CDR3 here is CASSFLASGGAVMNEQFF. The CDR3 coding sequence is TGTGCCAGCAGCTTCCTTGCTAGCGGGGGGGCCGTCATGAATGAGCAGTTCTTC.

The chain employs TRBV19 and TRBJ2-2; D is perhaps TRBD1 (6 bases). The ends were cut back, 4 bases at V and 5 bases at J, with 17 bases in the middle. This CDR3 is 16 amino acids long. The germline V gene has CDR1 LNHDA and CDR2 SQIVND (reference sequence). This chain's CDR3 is CASSKNRQERTGELFF. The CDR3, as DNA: TGTGCCAGTAGTAAAAATCGACAGGAACGAACCGGGGAGCTGTTTTTT.

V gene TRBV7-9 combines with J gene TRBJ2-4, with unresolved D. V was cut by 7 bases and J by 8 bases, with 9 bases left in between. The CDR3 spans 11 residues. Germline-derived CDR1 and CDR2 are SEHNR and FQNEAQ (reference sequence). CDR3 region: CASTQSHIQYF. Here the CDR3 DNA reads TGTGCCAGCACCCAAAGCCACATTCAGTACTTC.

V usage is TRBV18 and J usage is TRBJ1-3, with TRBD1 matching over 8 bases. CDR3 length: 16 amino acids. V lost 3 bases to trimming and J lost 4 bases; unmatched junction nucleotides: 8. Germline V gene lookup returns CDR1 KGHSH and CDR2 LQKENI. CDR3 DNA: TGTGCCAGCTCACCCCCCCGGGGACAGGTGGGAAACACCATATATTTT. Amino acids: CASSPPRGQVGNTIYF.

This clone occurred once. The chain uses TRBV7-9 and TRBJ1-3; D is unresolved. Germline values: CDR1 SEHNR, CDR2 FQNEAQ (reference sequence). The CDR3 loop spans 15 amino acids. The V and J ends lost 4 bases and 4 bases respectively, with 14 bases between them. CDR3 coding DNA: TGTGCCAGCAGCTACCTCGGGGAGTCCGGAAACACCATATATTTT. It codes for CASSYLGESGNTIYF.

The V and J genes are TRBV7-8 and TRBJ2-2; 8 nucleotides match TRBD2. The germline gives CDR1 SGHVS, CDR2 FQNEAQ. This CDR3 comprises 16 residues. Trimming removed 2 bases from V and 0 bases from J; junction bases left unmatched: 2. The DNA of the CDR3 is TGTGCCAGCAGCTTACTGACTAGCGCGAACACCGGGGAGCTGTTTTTT. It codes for CASSLLTSANTGELFF.

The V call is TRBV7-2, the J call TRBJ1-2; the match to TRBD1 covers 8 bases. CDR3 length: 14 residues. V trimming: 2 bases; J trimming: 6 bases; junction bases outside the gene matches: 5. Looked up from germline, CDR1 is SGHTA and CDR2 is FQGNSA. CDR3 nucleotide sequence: TGTGCCAGCAGCTTAAGGACAGGGTCCGATGGCTACACCTTC. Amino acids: CASSLRTGSDGYTF.

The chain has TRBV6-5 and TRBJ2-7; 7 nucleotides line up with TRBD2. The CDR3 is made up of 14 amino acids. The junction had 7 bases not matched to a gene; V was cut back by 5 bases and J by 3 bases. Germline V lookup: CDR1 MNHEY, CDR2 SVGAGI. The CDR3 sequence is CASSPLLAHYEQYF. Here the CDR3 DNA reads TGTGCCAGCAGTCCGTTACTAGCGCACTACGAGCAGTACTTC.

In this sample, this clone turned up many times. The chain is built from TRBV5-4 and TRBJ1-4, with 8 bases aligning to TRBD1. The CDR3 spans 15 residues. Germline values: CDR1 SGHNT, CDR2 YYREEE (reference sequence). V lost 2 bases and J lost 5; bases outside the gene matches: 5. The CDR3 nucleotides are TGTGCCAGCAGCTTTCGGACAGGGATCAATGAAAAACTGTTTTTT. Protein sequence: CASSFRTGINEKLFF.

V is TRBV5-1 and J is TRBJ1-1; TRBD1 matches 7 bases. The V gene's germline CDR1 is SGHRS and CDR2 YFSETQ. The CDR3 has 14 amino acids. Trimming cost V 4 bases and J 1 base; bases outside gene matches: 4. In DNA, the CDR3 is TGCGCCAGCAGCCGGACAGGCCCGAACACTGAAGCTTTCTTT. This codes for CASSRTGPNTEAFF.

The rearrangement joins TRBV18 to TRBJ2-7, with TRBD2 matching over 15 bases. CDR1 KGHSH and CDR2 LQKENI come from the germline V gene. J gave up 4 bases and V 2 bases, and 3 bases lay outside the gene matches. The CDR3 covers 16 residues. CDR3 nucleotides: TGTGCCAGCTCACCAAGGGGACTAGCGGGAGGTTACGAGCAGTACTTC. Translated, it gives CASSPRGLAGGYEQYF. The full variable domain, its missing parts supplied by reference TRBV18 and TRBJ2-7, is NAGVMQNPRHLVRRRGQEARLRCSPMKGHSHVYWYRQLPEEGLKFMVYLQKENIIDESGMPKERFSAEFPKEGPSILRIQQVVRGDSAAYFCASSPRGLAGGYEQYFGPGTRLTVT.

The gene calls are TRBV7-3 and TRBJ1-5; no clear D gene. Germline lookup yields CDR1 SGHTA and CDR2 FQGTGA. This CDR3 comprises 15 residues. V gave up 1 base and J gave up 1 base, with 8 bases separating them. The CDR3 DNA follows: TGTGCCAGCAGCTTAATTGCTGGAAGCAATCAGCCCCAGCATTTT. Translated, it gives CASSLIAGSNQPQHF.

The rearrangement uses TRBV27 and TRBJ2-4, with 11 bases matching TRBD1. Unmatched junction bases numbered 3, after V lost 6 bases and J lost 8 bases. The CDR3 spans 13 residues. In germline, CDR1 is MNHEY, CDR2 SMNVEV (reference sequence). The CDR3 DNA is TGTGCCAGCAGCCGGGACAGGGGGGACATTCAGTACTTC. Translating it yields CASSRDRGDIQYF.

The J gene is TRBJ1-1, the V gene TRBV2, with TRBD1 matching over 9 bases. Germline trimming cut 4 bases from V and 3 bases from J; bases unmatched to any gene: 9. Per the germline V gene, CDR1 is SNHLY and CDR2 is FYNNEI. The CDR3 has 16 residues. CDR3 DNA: TGTGCCAGCAGTGTTGAGGGACAGGGATCGCACACTGAAGCTTTCTTT. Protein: CASSVEGQGSHTEAFF.

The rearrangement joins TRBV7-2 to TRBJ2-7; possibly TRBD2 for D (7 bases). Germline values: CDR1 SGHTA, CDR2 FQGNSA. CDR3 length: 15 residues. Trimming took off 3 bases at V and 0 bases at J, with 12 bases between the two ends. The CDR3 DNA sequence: TGTGCCAGCAGCTTGGGGAGGGGGTTCTCCTACGAGCAGTACTTC. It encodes CASSLGRGFSYEQYF.

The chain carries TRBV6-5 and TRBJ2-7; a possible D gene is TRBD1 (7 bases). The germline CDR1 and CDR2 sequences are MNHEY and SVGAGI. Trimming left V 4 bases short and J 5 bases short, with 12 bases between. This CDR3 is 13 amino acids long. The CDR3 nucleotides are TGTGCCAGCAGTTTGGCAGGGGGGCACGAGCAGTACTTC. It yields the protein CASSLAGGHEQYF.

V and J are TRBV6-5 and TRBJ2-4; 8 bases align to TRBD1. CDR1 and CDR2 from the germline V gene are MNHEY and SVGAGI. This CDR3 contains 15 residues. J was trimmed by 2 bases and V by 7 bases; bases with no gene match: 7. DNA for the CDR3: TGTGCCAGCATGAGGCAGGGGGCTTCCAAAAACATTCAGTACTTC. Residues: CASMRQGASKNIQYF.

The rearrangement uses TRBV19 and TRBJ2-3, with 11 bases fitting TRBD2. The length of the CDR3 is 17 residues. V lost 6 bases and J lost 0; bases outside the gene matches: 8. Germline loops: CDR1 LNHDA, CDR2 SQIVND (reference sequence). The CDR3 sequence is CASRPGLAATSTDTQYF. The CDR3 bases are TGTGCCAGTAGGCCGGGACTAGCGGCTACTAGCACAGATACGCAGTATTTT.

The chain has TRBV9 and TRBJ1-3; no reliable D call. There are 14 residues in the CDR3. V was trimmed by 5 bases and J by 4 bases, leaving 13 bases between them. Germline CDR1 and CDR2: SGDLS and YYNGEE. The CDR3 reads CASSAGTEGNTIYF. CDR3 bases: TGTGCCAGCAGTGCCGGAACAGAGGGAAACACCATATATTTT.